One T cell receptor beta chain is described in this entry. Its specificity is not known. The data derive from a study of T cell repertoires in cytomegalovirus infection. Findings and limits, study-wide: In two of eight donors, the top clonotype was HLA-C-restricted CMV-specific.

TCRdb ran MiXCR on the reads and lists one entry per CDR3 protein. The data show roughly 500,000 distinct CDR3 sequences, approximately 40% seen once. Germline V gives CDR1 SGHTA, CDR2 FQGNSA. V lost 4 bases and J lost 5; bases outside the gene matches: 10. The CDR3 has 16 residues. This specimen consisted of cultured PBMCs, obtained from culture after CMV antigen stimulation. The V call is TRBV7-2, the J call TRBJ2-5; 10 bases are a match to TRBD2. The clonotype comes from a human donor in good health (CMV status not recorded). Some clones in this sample may be carry-over from other donors' samples. The CDR3 sequence is CASSSQLAGGTETQYF. The DNA for the CDR3 is TGTGCCAGCAGCTCCCAGTTAGCGGGGGGAACGGAGACCCAGTACTTC. The full variable domain, in which reference TRBV7-2 and TRBJ2-5 provide the parts outside the CDR3, is GAGVSQSPSNKVTEKGKDVELRCDPISGHTALYWYRQSLGQGLEFLIYFQGNSAPDKSGLPSDRFSAERTGGSVSTLTIQRTQQEDSAVYLCASSSQLAGGTETQYFGPGTRLLVL.